The present T cell receptor beta chain was sequenced within a study of T cell repertoires in breast cancer (dated by TCRdb to between 2015 and 2016). Concerning the study at large: The study profiled tumors, lymph nodes and peripheral blood lymphocytes from breast cancer patients, plus peripheral blood from healthy control donors. The majority of the 21 patient tumors analyzed for shared TCRs were ER+/PR+. Nine healthy donors, of an age range similar to that of the patients, were included as controls. On average, sequencing produced roughly 550,000 sequences per sample, which came to about 9.4 reads per input cell. The study reasoned that TCRs shared between breast cancer patients would target shared antigens, given breast cancer's low mutational burden and rare common mutations. Tumors and tumor-involved lymph nodes were minced and digested with Liberase and DNase, then filtered through 70-um and 40-um filters. Blood samples were separated by Ficoll, whereas tumor-free lymph nodes were processed without any enzymatic digestion. Here is what the overall study found, with its caveats: Shared TCRs showed TRBV7 predominance, possibly reflecting tumor recognition or mispriming bias from eight TRBV7 primers. Shared TCRs were encoded by various nucleotide sequences, which suggests selection and expansion based on antigen. Tumor-involved sentinel lymph nodes shared about fourfold more TCRs with matched tumor repertoires than tumor-free nodes (roughly 8% versus 2%). Emulsion RT-PCR was considered qualitative rather than quantitative, since transcript abundance and primer differences skewed clone recovery. Genuine antitumor clones may have been missed because singleton TCRs were discarded and only part of each tumor was sampled. Possible tumor specificity was suggested for roughly 20 TCR pairs that were shared across seven or more patient tumors yet rarely found in control blood.

Note on this clonotype: The antigen it binds to is not known. Possible read error: a much larger clone is one base away.

Libraries were built with emulsion pairing. Unpaired genes were suppressed by a second nested PCR with blocking oligos, after which a third nested PCR added Illumina adaptors and barcodes. Each master mix for emulsion RT-PCR held 5,000-250,000 T cells along with C-region, Stepout and V-region primers. The emulsions were generated using the Micellula Emulsion and Purification Kit, and the RT-PCR was run with Qiagen OneStep RT-PCR reagents. Pooled libraries were sequenced on an Illumina MiSeq with paired-end 2 x 250 reads. As for the original processing: Read pairs were joined in Galaxy and clipped at the engineered overlap into separate alpha and beta files; unclipped reads were discarded. Alpha-beta pairs were assigned with CompleteTCR, a MiTCR-based pipeline that links chains sharing read cluster identifiers using an R script. TCR sequences observed only once, about 1-3.3%, were removed as potential sequencing errors. Using fastp trimming at Q25 and MiXCR clonotype assembly, TCRdb reanalyzed the public sequencing data and kept in-frame beta chains. Each record represents a unique CDR3 protein, reported with the most common genes and DNA among its rows. The V and J calls reflect TCRdb's pipeline rather than the authors' work. The sample table holds roughly 40,000 distinct CDR3 sequences, of which about 50% were seen once. Clones ranked in the top ten supply around three fifths of the sample.

The study used an expanded emulsion RT-PCR method with primers for all TCR V genes to analyze paired alpha-beta TCRs of CD8+ T cells. Before emulsion RT-PCR, CD8+ T cells were isolated using a CD8 positive selection kit and then incubated overnight in around 9.1 IU/mL IL-2. The germline V gene (reference sequence) sets CDR1 to MNHEY and CDR2 to SMNVEV. The V end gives up 3 bases and the J end 7 bases, leaving 8 bases in the junction not matched to a gene. Its CDR3 holds 14 amino acids, cysteine through phenylalanine. CDR3 DNA only is kept here, 42 bases in frame from base 1. The chain is assembled from TRBV27 and TRBJ2-7, and TRBD2 aligns with 8 junction nucleotides. Sequencing was carried out using CD8+ T cells. This receptor was obtained from a pool of human donors with breast cancer or a healthy control (not recorded which). The nucleotide sequence reads TGTGCCAGCAGTTTCTCCAGCGGGGGCCGGGAGCAGTACTTC. Its coded protein is CASSFSSGGREQYF.